These 30 T cell receptor beta chains came from one sample sequenced in a study of cytomegalovirus exposure and HLA in healthy donors. The PCR contained 60 Vbeta and 13 Jbeta primers. Libraries were prepared by immunoSEQ multiplex PCR; TCRdb keeps only in-frame clonotypes and omits some of them. This table has tens of thousands of clones, around 84% appearing once. The sample taken for sequencing was PBMCs. The source of these receptors is a man in his 70s in good health and CMV-seropositive.

The DNA of the CDR3 is TGTGCCAGCAGCTTAGGCCTAGAAGAGACCCAGTACTTC. Translation gives CASSLGLEETQYF. The rearrangement links TRBV7-8 to TRBJ2-5; D gene ambiguous. This CDR3 has 13 residues. The germline gives CDR1 SGHVS, CDR2 FQNEAQ. The germline V and J ends were trimmed by 1 base and 3 bases, with 6 bases remaining between them.

The CDR3 coding sequence is TGCGCCAGCAGCCGCCTACTAGCGGGAAAGGACAATGAGCAGTTCTTC. Protein product: CASSRLLAGKDNEQFF. The gene calls are TRBV4-1 and TRBJ2-1; TRBD2 matches at 10 bases. CDR1 and CDR2 (germline): MGHRA, YSYEKL. There are 16 residues in the CDR3. J was trimmed by 5 bases and V by 4 bases; bases with no gene match: 8.

The V gene is TRBV6-5, the J gene TRBJ1-1; D perhaps matches TRBD1 (5 bases). The CDR3 runs 13 residues. Germline V gives CDR1 MNHEY, CDR2 SVGAGI. V lost 5 bases to trimming and J lost 11 bases, with 18 bases between them. Written as DNA, the CDR3 is TGTGCCAGCAGTAGCCCCAACGGGGGAAGGGCTTTCTTT. Translated: CASSSPNGGRAFF.

Worth noting for this clone: Distinct nucleotide sequences in the sample also encode this CDR3. The gene calls are TRBV2 and TRBJ2-7, with 9 nucleotides matching TRBD2. Germline V gene sequence: CDR1 SNHLY, CDR2 FYNNEI. This CDR3 has 14 amino acids. V shed 4 bases, J shed 2 bases, and the junction held 3 bases outside the gene matches. In nucleotides, the CDR3 is TGTGCCAGCAGTGGGGCTAGCGGGACCTACGAGCAGTACTTC. This translates into CASSGASGTYEQYF. Full variable domain (outside the CDR3, taken from reference TRBV2 and TRBJ2-7): EPEVTQTPSHQVTQMGQEVILRCVPISNHLYFYWYRQILGQKVEFLVSFYNNEISEKSEIFDDQFSVERPDGSNFTLKIRSTKLEDSAMYFCASSGASGTYEQYFGPGTRLTVT.

As to this clone: The sample carries other DNA sequences with the same CDR3. The chain combines TRBV7-2 with TRBJ2-7; D may be TRBD1 (6 bases). V dropped 0 bases and J dropped 3 bases, with 9 bases sitting between them. Germline V gene lookup returns CDR1 SGHTA and CDR2 FQGNSA. The CDR3 loop spans 14 amino acids. Written as DNA, the CDR3 is TGTGCCAGCAGCTTAGCAGGGGGTAGCTACGAGCAGTACTTC. It specifies CASSLAGGSYEQYF.

This clone was picked up a small number of times. J is TRBJ1-5 and V is TRBV19; 9 nucleotides agree with TRBD1. CDR3 length: 18 residues. V dropped 10 bases and J dropped 2; count of bases not matched to a gene: 18. The germline V gene has CDR1 LNHDA and CDR2 SQIVND (reference sequence). The CDR3 region has the DNA TGTGCCATTCCGCTCGGGACAGGGTTTGGGAATTGCAATCAGCCCCAGCATTTT. This sequence encodes CAIPLGTGFGNCNQPQHF.

The chain uses TRBV30 and TRBJ1-6; 12 bases line up with TRBD1. Germline values: CDR1 GTSNPN, CDR2 SVGIG (reference sequence). V gave up 8 bases and J gave up 11 bases; unmatched junction bases: 10. The CDR3 runs 14 residues. CDR3 amino acids: CAGTGGQIRTPLHF. The CDR3, as DNA: TGTGCCGGGACAGGGGGCCAGATTAGGACACCCCTCCACTTT.

V is TRBV6-5 and J is TRBJ1-1, with TRBD1 matching 11 bases. The trim removed 0 bases at V and 7 bases at J, leaving 4 bases unmatched. The CDR3 is 15 amino acids. Germline CDR1 reads MNHEY; CDR2 reads SVGAGI. This CDR3 is CASSYSGTGGLEAFF. The CDR3 DNA reads TGTGCCAGCAGTTACTCGGGGACAGGGGGACTTGAAGCTTTCTTT.

The genes are TRBV19 and TRBJ2-1, with 8 bases that match TRBD2. Germline lookup yields CDR1 LNHDA and CDR2 SQIVND (reference sequence). The CDR3 extends over 15 amino acids. The J segment lost 3 bases and the V segment lost 5 bases, leaving 6 bases of the junction unmatched. CDR3 sequence reads: CASSGWSGSYNEQFF. CDR3 nucleotide sequence: TGTGCCAGTAGTGGATGGAGCGGGAGCTACAATGAGCAGTTCTTC. The variable domain in full, with the rest retrieved from reference TRBV19 and TRBJ2-1, is DGGITQSPKYLFRKEGQNVTLSCEQNLNHDAMYWYRQDPGQGLRLIYYSQIVNDFQKGDIAEGYSVSREKKESFPLTVTSAQKNPTAFYLCASSGWSGSYNEQFFGPGTRLTVL.

The chain has TRBV5-4 and TRBJ1-1; D possibly corresponds to TRBD1 (6 bases). Germline V CDR1 and CDR2: SGHNT, YYREEE (reference sequence). V lost 6 bases and J 3 bases, leaving 9 bases between the germline ends. This CDR3 has 12 amino acids. The CDR3 sequence is CASITGYTEAFF. For the CDR3, the DNA is TGTGCCAGCATCACAGGGTACACTGAAGCTTTCTTT.

The chain links TRBV4-2 to TRBJ1-5, with D unresolved. V dropped 0 bases and J dropped 7 bases, with 13 bases sitting between them. The germline CDR1 and CDR2 sequences are LGHNA and YNFKEQ. CDR3 length: 15 amino acids. Here the CDR3 reads CASSQDAGSGQPQHF. CDR3 nucleotides: TGTGCCAGCAGCCAAGATGCAGGATCTGGGCAGCCCCAGCATTTT.

The gene calls are TRBV28 and TRBJ1-2, with unresolved D. Germline CDR1 reads MDHEN; CDR2 reads SYDVKM. V lost 3 bases and J 10 bases, leaving 12 bases between the germline ends. The CDR3 is made up of 12 amino acids. CDR3 nucleotide sequence: TGTGCCAGCAGTTTCTCGCAGGCACACTACACCTTC. Encoded protein: CASSFSQAHYTF.

This chain links TRBV7-2 with TRBJ2-7, with a possible D match to TRBD2 (5 bases). CDR3 length: 11 amino acids. V shed 7 bases and J shed 10 bases, with 14 bases lying between them. Per the germline V gene, CDR1 is SGHTA and CDR2 is FQGNSA. The CDR3 DNA reads as TGTGCCAGCACCTCGGCGGGTATACAGTACTTC. Residues: CASTSAGIQYF.

The genes are TRBV18 and TRBJ1-6; D uncertain. With 5 bases removed from V and 7 bases from J, the gap between germline ends came to 6 bases. The CDR3 runs to 12 residues. The germline gives CDR1 KGHSH, CDR2 LQKENI. Here the CDR3 reads CASSNQNSPLHF. CDR3 in DNA: TGTGCCAGCTCAAATCAGAATTCACCCCTCCACTTT.

This clone has more than one count but fewer than ten. The gene calls are TRBV10-1 and TRBJ2-6, with D unclear. Germline CDR1 reads WNHNN; CDR2 reads SYGVQD (reference sequence). V lost 6 bases to trimming and J lost 0 bases, with 15 bases between them. This CDR3 is built from 17 residues. For the CDR3, the DNA is TGCGCCAGCAGAGAGAACAAATTTCGCTCTGGGGCCAACGTCCTGACTTTC. Its protein product is CASRENKFRSGANVLTF.

The gene calls are TRBV11-2 and TRBJ1-1; a possible D gene is TRBD1 (6 bases). Per the germline V gene, CDR1 is SGHAT and CDR2 is FQNNGV. V was cut by 2 bases and J by 1 base, with 11 bases left in between. The CDR3 is 15 residues long. The CDR3 reads CASSLLGGGNTEAFF. The CDR3 DNA reads TGTGCCAGCAGCTTATTGGGAGGGGGGAACACTGAAGCTTTCTTT.

This rearrangement joins TRBV2 to TRBJ1-2, with D possibly matching TRBD1 (5 bases). V lost 1 base and J 0 bases, leaving 9 bases between the germline ends. The CDR3 is made up of 15 amino acids. CDR1 and CDR2 (germline): SNHLY, FYNNEI. CDR3 residues: CASSEEGGANYGYTF. CDR3 coding DNA: TGTGCCAGCAGTGAAGAGGGAGGGGCTAACTATGGCTACACCTTC.

The chain has TRBV6-6 and TRBJ2-2; 8 bases map to TRBD2. The V gene's germline CDR1 is MNHNY and CDR2 SVGAGI (reference sequence). CDR3 length: 15 residues. Germline trimming cut 8 bases from V and 1 base from J; bases unmatched to any gene: 6. CDR3 in amino acids: CASETGGLNTGELFF. CDR3 DNA: TGTGCCAGCGAAACGGGGGGGCTGAACACCGGGGAGCTGTTTTTT.

This chain connects TRBV5-1 to TRBJ2-7; tentative D call: TRBD2 (6 bases). The germline V gene encodes CDR1 SGHRS and CDR2 YFSETQ. The V gene lost 5 bases and the J gene lost 3 bases, with 18 bases spanning the gap. The CDR3 is 15 amino acids. In nucleotides, the CDR3 is TGCGCCAGCAGTCCCCCCCCAGCCGGGGGCTACGAGCAGTACTTC. It encodes CASSPPPAGGYEQYF. Complete variable domain (other parts from reference TRBV5-1 and TRBJ2-7): KAGVTQTPRYLIKTRGQQVTLSCSPISGHRSVSWYQQTPGQGLQFLFEYFSETQRNKGNFPGRFSGRQFSNSRSEMNVSTLELGDSALYLCASSPPPAGGYEQYFGPGTRLTVT.

The chain combines TRBV7-9 with TRBJ1-2, with 8 bases identical to TRBD1. Germline-derived CDR1 and CDR2 are SEHNR and FQNEAQ (reference sequence). After removal of 2 bases from V and 7 bases from J, the junction contained 9 bases not matched to a gene. CDR3 length: 15 residues. In DNA form, the CDR3 reads TGTGCCAGCAGCTTATCAGGGGGCGAAATTGGTGGCTACACCTTC. Translated: CASSLSGGEIGGYTF.

This chain uses TRBV2 with TRBJ2-5; TRBD1 aligns across 7 bases. V lost 5 bases to trimming and J lost 3 bases; unmatched junction nucleotides: 9. Germline CDR1 is SNHLY and CDR2 is FYNNEI. The CDR3 spans 15 residues. CDR3 sequence: CASSPRPDREETQYF. DNA of the CDR3: TGTGCCAGCAGTCCGAGGCCAGACAGGGAAGAGACCCAGTACTTC.

The rearrangement uses TRBV7-8 and TRBJ1-1, with 11 bases aligning to TRBD1. Germline lookup yields CDR1 SGHVS and CDR2 FQNEAQ. This CDR3 has 13 residues. The junction had 3 bases not matched to a gene; V was cut back by 4 bases and J by 8 bases. Here the CDR3 DNA reads TGTGCCAGCAGCTCATGGACAGGGGGCGAAGCTTTCTTT. Its translation is CASSSWTGGEAFF.

This clone has a single count. The chain couples TRBV18 to TRBJ1-2; tentatively, D is TRBD1 (6 bases). CDR3 length equals 15 residues. Between the trimmed V and J ends, which lost 0 bases and 3 bases, there was a span of 11 bases. Germline V lookup: CDR1 KGHSH, CDR2 LQKENI. CDR3 in amino acids: CASSPPRTDDYGYTF. CDR3 nucleotides: TGTGCCAGCTCACCACCTAGGACAGACGACTATGGCTACACCTTC.

This rearrangement joins TRBV28 to TRBJ2-7; tentatively, D is TRBD2 (7 bases). Germline lookup yields CDR1 MDHEN and CDR2 SYDVKM. V lost 7 bases to trimming and J lost 7 bases, with 17 bases between them. The CDR3 sequence is 13 residues long. CDR3 nucleotide sequence: TGTGCCAGCACCCTAGGGGGAGGGTGGGAGCAGTACTTC. Its protein product is CASTLGGGWEQYF.

This clone has just a few counts. In nucleotides, the CDR3 is TGTGCCAGCAGAACAGGGGGGGAGAGGAACACTGAAGCTTTCTTT. Residues: CASRTGGERNTEAFF. This chain uses TRBV6-4 with TRBJ1-1; TRBD1 matches at 8 bases. The CDR3 totals 15 residues. V shed 6 bases, J shed 1 base, and the junction held 7 bases outside the gene matches. The germline V gene encodes CDR1 MRHNA and CDR2 SNTAGT.

The rearrangement links TRBV18 to TRBJ2-5; 8 bases are shared with TRBD1. Germline assignment: CDR1 KGHSH and CDR2 LQKENI. The CDR3 extends over 15 amino acids. Losses at the gene ends were 0 bases for V and 2 bases for J; bases not matched to a gene: 2. The CDR3 sequence is CASSPPDRVQETQYF. The CDR3, as DNA: TGTGCCAGCTCACCACCGGACAGGGTTCAAGAGACCCAGTACTTC. Looking up the rest from reference TRBV18 and TRBJ2-5 gives the full variable domain: NAGVMQNPRHLVRRRGQEARLRCSPMKGHSHVYWYRQLPEEGLKFMVYLQKENIIDESGMPKERFSAEFPKEGPSILRIQQVVRGDSAAYFCASSPPDRVQETQYFGPGTRLLVL.

The V and J genes are TRBV7-9 and TRBJ1-4; D may be TRBD1 (6 bases). The germline V gene encodes CDR1 SEHNR and CDR2 FQNEAQ (reference sequence). The CDR3 is 13 amino acids. Trimming took 10 bases from V and 5 from J, leaving 14 bases between them. The CDR3 protein is CATSGQQNEKLFF. In DNA form, the CDR3 reads TGTGCCACCTCCGGACAGCAAAATGAAAAACTGTTTTTT.

This sequence joins TRBV16 and TRBJ1-5, with 9 bases fitting TRBD1. Germline CDR1 and CDR2: KGHSY and FQNENV. Trimming at V came to 4 bases and at J to 2 bases, leaving 6 bases not matched to a gene. The CDR3 consists of 16 residues. The CDR3 DNA is TGTGCCAGCAGCCGGGACAGGGCGGAGGGCAATCAGCCCCAGCATTTT. It translates to CASSRDRAEGNQPQHF.

This clone showed up just once. V and J are TRBV5-6 and TRBJ2-7, with a weak D call TRBD1 (6 bases). The CDR3 contains 14 residues. Trimming took off 0 bases at V and 4 bases at J, with 11 bases between the two ends. CDR1 is SGHDT, CDR2 YYEEEE, per germline. Here the CDR3 reads CASSLVAGDYEQYF. The CDR3 nucleotides are TGTGCCAGCAGCTTGGTTGCAGGGGATTACGAGCAGTACTTC.

This chain links TRBV18 with TRBJ1-5, with D unclear. V gave up 2 bases and J gave up 9 bases, with 11 bases separating them. Germline V CDR1 and CDR2: KGHSH, LQKENI. CDR3 length: 13 residues. As DNA, the CDR3 is TGTGCCAGCTCACCAGGGCCTGCGCCGCCCCAGCATTTT. Its translation is CASSPGPAPPQHF. Looking up the rest from reference TRBV18 and TRBJ1-5 gives the full variable domain: NAGVMQNPRHLVRRRGQEARLRCSPMKGHSHVYWYRQLPEEGLKFMVYLQKENIIDESGMPKERFSAEFPKEGPSILRIQQVVRGDSAAYFCASSPGPAPPQHFGDGTRLSIL.